Below, 15 T cell receptor beta chains from the same sample are listed, as sequenced in a study of Ad26.COV2.S vaccination and SARS-CoV-2 variants. Treatment denoted: 15 to 20 received Ad26.COV2.S at low or high dose, single or two shots; roughly five received placebo; per-sample allocation not given. Sample collection was performed on day 63 after the first vaccine or placebo injection. Produced via immunoSEQ multiplex PCR; TCRdb's table is partial and in-frame only. The sample shows fewer than 300,000 clones, around 87% of them seen only once. The sequences come from peripheral blood, collected in a trial of Ad26.COV2.S vaccine versus placebo. The receptors were gathered from a person aged 18-65 years who received the Ad26.COV2.S COVID-19 vaccine or a placebo.

The genes are TRBV4-1 and TRBJ2-5, with D unresolved. The germline V gene encodes CDR1 MGHRA and CDR2 YSYEKL. Between the trimmed V and J ends, which lost 1 base and 8 bases, there was a span of 14 bases. The CDR3 spans 14 residues. DNA for the CDR3: TGCGCCAGCAGCCAAGGTCAGGAACCCTACACCCAGTACTTC. It specifies CASSQGQEPYTQYF.

V and J are TRBV27 and TRBJ1-5; possible D gene TRBD1, 5 bases. This CDR3 has 13 amino acids. The germline V gene encodes CDR1 MNHEY and CDR2 SMNVEV (reference sequence). Trimming pared 2 bases from V and 6 bases from J, leaving 8 bases between. The CDR3 reads CASSLMGTQPQHF. CDR3 DNA: TGTGCCAGCAGTTTAATGGGGACTCAGCCCCAGCATTTT.

The chain carries TRBV7-8 and TRBJ2-7, with unresolved D. CDR3 length equals 15 residues. Germline loops: CDR1 SGHVS, CDR2 FQNEAQ. Trimming removed 5 bases from V and 6 bases from J, with 20 bases in between. Here the CDR3 reads CASSQELHSRIEQYF. The CDR3 coding sequence is TGTGCCAGCAGCCAAGAGCTCCACTCACGCATCGAGCAGTACTTC.

This CDR3 is CASRPTGGNEQFF. CDR3 sequence (DNA): TGTGCCAGCAGACCAACAGGGGGCAATGAGCAGTTCTTC. The rearrangement joins TRBV6-5 to TRBJ2-1, with 8 bases matching TRBD1. The junction had 4 bases not matched to a gene; V was cut back by 6 bases and J by 6 bases. Germline V gene sequence: CDR1 MNHEY, CDR2 SVGAGI. There are 13 residues in the CDR3.

This CDR3 reads CASSLPGLAGVRPEQYF. Written as DNA, the CDR3 is TGTGCCAGCTCACTACCGGGACTAGCGGGAGTTCGACCCGAGCAGTACTTC. The V gene is TRBV18, the J gene TRBJ2-7; 14 bases agree with TRBD2. V lost 4 bases, J lost 6 bases, and 11 bases stayed unmatched. CDR1 KGHSH and CDR2 LQKENI come from the germline V gene. This CDR3 contains 17 residues.

The rearrangement uses TRBV5-4 and TRBJ2-7; maybe TRBD2 (6 bases). Trimming took off 3 bases at V and 0 bases at J, with 13 bases between the two ends. The CDR3 totals 15 residues. Germline assignment: CDR1 SGHNT and CDR2 YYREEE (reference sequence). As DNA, the CDR3 is TGTGCCAGCAGCTCGGGGACTGCCATCTCCTACGAGCAGTACTTC. It yields the protein CASSSGTAISYEQYF.

The sample holds one count of this clone. V usage is TRBV12-3 or TRBV12-4 and J usage is TRBJ1-1, with unresolved D. V was shortened by 3 bases and J by 4 bases, with 6 bases between the two germline ends. CDR3 length equals 12 residues. CDR3 residues: CASSFHSTEAFF. CDR3 DNA: TGTGCCAGCAGTTTTCACAGCACTGAAGCTTTCTTT.

The chain joins TRBV5-1 to TRBJ1-2; D might be TRBD1 (6 bases). The CDR3 consists of 15 residues. V dropped 0 bases and J dropped 4 bases, with 13 bases sitting between them. Looked up from germline, CDR1 is SGHRS and CDR2 is YFSETQ. The CDR3 region is CASSLVGGPGYGYTF. The CDR3 bases are TGCGCCAGCAGCTTGGTCGGGGGCCCCGGCTATGGCTACACCTTC.

V and J are TRBV24-1 and TRBJ1-5; TRBD1 matches at 10 bases. The germline V gene has CDR1 KGHDR and CDR2 SFDVKD. This CDR3 is built from 17 residues. The trim removed 1 base at V and 2 bases at J, leaving 4 bases unmatched. CDR3 residues: CATSDLGDRGGNQPQHF. DNA for the CDR3: TGTGCCACCAGTGATTTAGGGGACAGGGGAGGCAATCAGCCCCAGCATTTT.

The chain is built from TRBV6-1 and TRBJ1-2, with D tentatively TRBD1 (5 bases). The V end was cut by 3 bases, the J end by 3 bases, with 14 bases between. This CDR3 spans 15 amino acids. CDR1 is MNHNS and CDR2 is SASEGT in the germline V gene. CDR3 DNA sequence: TGTGCCAGCAGTGATGGGGCCGCGACAGACTATGGCTACACCTTC. Its translation: CASSDGAATDYGYTF.

This clone was seen only once. The chain employs TRBV2 and TRBJ2-1; no definite D call. This CDR3 region has 16 residues. The germline V gene has CDR1 SNHLY and CDR2 FYNNEI. V lost 3 bases and J lost 0, with 12 bases in between. The chain's CDR3 is CASSEETFYSYNEQFF. DNA for the CDR3: TGTGCCAGCAGTGAGGAGACTTTCTACTCCTACAATGAGCAGTTCTTC.

This clone has a handful of counts. The J gene is TRBJ1-4, the V gene TRBV5-5; D gene uncertain. The CDR3 is 12 amino acids. The V end lost 3 bases, the J end lost 8 bases, and 8 bases lay between the germline ends. Germline CDR1 and CDR2: SGHKS and YYEKEE (reference sequence). This CDR3 is CASSSNNEKLFF. The DNA of the CDR3 is TGTGCCAGCAGCTCTAACAACGAAAAACTGTTTTTT.

Concerning this clone: Distinct nucleotide sequences in the sample also encode this CDR3. The chain combines TRBV6-2 or TRBV6-3 with TRBJ1-5, with 7 bases aligning to TRBD1. The CDR3 is 14 residues long. After removal of 6 bases from V and 2 bases from J, the junction contained 4 bases not matched to a gene. CDR1 and CDR2 (germline): MNHEY, SVGEGT. The CDR3 protein is CASSPTGGNQPQHF. The CDR3 DNA reads TGTGCCAGCAGCCCCACAGGGGGCAATCAGCCCCAGCATTTT.

This clone was recorded once. The J gene is TRBJ1-2, the V gene TRBV7-9; the D gene is possibly TRBD1 (6 bases). The CDR3 is 18 residues long. Trimming took off 2 bases at V and 4 bases at J, with 23 bases between the two ends. Germline lookup yields CDR1 SEHNR and CDR2 FQNEAQ (reference sequence). This CDR3 reads CASSLRPLSGGSSYGYTF. In DNA, the CDR3 is TGTGCCAGCAGCTTACGTCCCTTATCCGGGGGCTCAAGCTATGGCTACACCTTC.

The chain employs TRBV2 and TRBJ2-5; D possibly corresponds to TRBD2 (6 bases). Per the germline V gene, CDR1 is SNHLY and CDR2 is FYNNEI. V was cut by 9 bases and J by 0 bases, with 11 bases left in between. The CDR3 runs 13 residues. In DNA, the CDR3 is TGTGCCAGTCACCGGGACTACCAAGAGACCCAGTACTTC. Its translation: CASHRDYQETQYF. Combining the CDR3 with reference TRBV2 and TRBJ2-5 gives the whole variable domain EPEVTQTPSHQVTQMGQEVILRCVPISNHLYFYWYRQILGQKVEFLVSFYNNEISEKSEIFDDQFSVERPDGSNFTLKIRSTKLEDSAMYFCASHRDYQETQYFGPGTRLLVL.